These T cell receptor beta chains were read from a single sample in a study of beta chain features in type 1 diabetes. Measured with immunoSEQ multiplex PCR; TCRdb has only the in-frame clones, and not every one. This table has roughly 250,000 clones, roughly 22% appearing once. Sequencing used naive CD4+ T cells from blood. Receptors were obtained from a woman between 40 and 55 years old with type 1 diabetes. Both conserved end residues are part of each CDR3. The D gene is left open where the match is weak. Rows give clone size only sometimes, using once, few, many, or a class for an expanded clone.

J	V	size	D	CDR3	DNA
TRBJ2-3	TRBV25-1	few	TRBD2	CASSLAGGTITDTQYF	TGTGCCAGCAGCCTAGCGGGGGGAACAATCACAGATACGCAGTATTTT
TRBJ1-1	TRBV5-1	few	NA	CASSSGIRTDEAFF	TGCGCCAGCAGCTCGGGGATTCGGACAGACGAAGCTTTCTTT
TRBJ2-1	TRBV11-2	NA	NA	CASSFSSTTYNEQFF	TGTGCCAGCAGCTTTAGCAGTACAACCTACAATGAGCAGTTCTTC
TRBJ2-5	TRBV13	NA	NA	CASSLAVGETQYF	TGTGCCAGCAGCTTAGCGGTGGGCGAGACCCAGTACTTC
TRBJ1-1	TRBV7-9	NA	NA	CASSLGYGQMNTEAFF	TGTGCCAGCAGCTTAGGTTACGGACAGATGAACACTGAAGCTTTCTTT
TRBJ2-3	TRBV5-4	NA	NA	CASSLRVRDTQYF	TGTGCCAGCAGCTTGCGGGTTAGGGATACGCAGTATTTT
TRBJ2-1	TRBV5-1	few	TRBD1	CASSSQGSSYNEQFF	TGCGCCAGCAGTTCACAGGGGTCCTCCTACAATGAGCAGTTCTTC
TRBJ2-2	TRBV9	NA	NA	CASSAEAYTGELFF	TGTGCCAGCAGCGCCGAGGCCTACACCGGGGAGCTGTTTTTT
TRBJ2-3	TRBV15	NA	TRBD2	CATSLAGTDTQYF	TGTGCCACCAGTCTAGCGGGAACAGATACGCAGTATTTT
TRBJ2-1	TRBV19	NA	NA	CASTPAVEVNEQFF	TGTGCCAGTACCCCAGCGGTAGAGGTCAATGAGCAGTTCTTC
TRBJ2-1	TRBV10-2	NA	TRBD2	CASSESGASGRWGNEQFF	TGCGCCAGCAGTGAGAGCGGGGCTAGCGGGAGATGGGGGAATGAGCAGTTCTTC
TRBJ1-5	TRBV28	few	NA	CASSLQGWPQHF	TGTGCCAGCAGCCTCCAGGGCTGGCCCCAGCATTTT
TRBJ1-4	TRBV4-2	NA	NA	CASSQGVPVEKLFF	TGTGCCAGCAGCCAAGGTGTCCCCGTGGAAAAACTGTTTTTT
TRBJ1-6	TRBV27	few	TRBD1	CASSYGPAAGTGDSPLHF	TGTGCCAGCAGTTATGGCCCGGCTGCCGGGACAGGGGATTCACCCCTCCACTTT
TRBJ2-1	TRBV2	once	TRBD1	CASSGDRSRDEQFF	TGTGCCAGCAGCGGGGACAGGAGCCGAGATGAGCAGTTCTTC
TRBJ2-7	TRBV28	NA	TRBD2	CASSLLERGVSYEQYF	TGTGCCAGCAGTTTACTCGAGCGGGGGGTCTCCTACGAGCAGTACTTC
TRBJ2-1	TRBV7-9	few	TRBD1	CASSPLGTANYNEQFF	TGTGCCAGCAGCCCCTTGGGGACAGCGAACTACAATGAGCAGTTCTTC
TRBJ1-1	TRBV7-9	once	NA	CASSLPGDTAFF	TGTGCCAGCAGCCTCCCGGGTGATACAGCTTTCTTT
TRBJ2-7	TRBV13	NA	TRBD1	CASSPRGWDRVTYEQYF	TGTGCCAGCAGCCCCAGGGGGTGGGACAGGGTAACCTACGAGCAGTACTTC
TRBJ2-1	TRBV4-2	NA	TRBD2	CASSQARGLAGNNEQFF	TGTGCCAGCAGCCAAGCTCGGGGACTAGCGGGAAACAATGAGCAGTTCTTC
TRBJ1-2	TRBV5-4	NA	TRBD1	CASSQGQGDYGYTF	TGTGCCAGCAGCCAGGGACAGGGGGACTATGGCTACACCTTC
TRBJ2-5	TRBV7-9	NA	TRBD1	CASSLAGTGRQETQYF	TGTGCCAGCAGCTTAGCTGGGACAGGGCGCCAAGAGACCCAGTACTTC
TRBJ2-7	TRBV9	few	TRBD1	CASSATGTGSSYEQYF	TGTGCCAGCAGCGCAACCGGGACAGGGAGCTCCTACGAGCAGTACTTC
TRBJ2-1	TRBV7-3	NA	TRBD2	CASSLNSGAPYNEQFF	TGTGCCAGCAGCTTAAATAGCGGGGCTCCCTACAATGAGCAGTTCTTC
TRBJ2-5	TRBV6-6	few	TRBD1	CASSKPGTGDETQYF	TGTGCCAGCAGTAAACCTGGGACAGGGGACGAGACCCAGTACTTC
TRBJ1-2	TRBV4-2	NA	NA	CASSQREGDNWAGYTF	TGTGCCAGCAGCCAAAGGGAGGGTGACAATTGGGCTGGCTACACCTTC
TRBJ2-5	TRBV6-5	once	NA	CASSYAQLRETQYF	TGTGCCAGCAGTTACGCTCAGTTGCGGGAGACCCAGTACTTC
TRBJ1-5	TRBV18	few	NA	CASSPPGGVNQPQHF	TGTGCCAGCTCACCCCCCGGGGGAGTCAATCAGCCCCAGCATTTT
TRBJ2-1	TRBV5-4	few	TRBD1	CASSLKQGVDEQFF	TGTGCCAGCAGCTTGAAGCAGGGGGTCGATGAGCAGTTCTTC
TRBJ2-7	TRBV7-9	few	NA	CASSFGRGPYEQYF	TGTGCCAGCAGCTTTGGGAGAGGTCCCTACGAGCAGTACTTC
TRBJ2-5	TRBV9	NA	NA	CASSVEGREWETQYF	TGTGCCAGCAGCGTAGAGGGAAGGGAGTGGGAGACCCAGTACTTC